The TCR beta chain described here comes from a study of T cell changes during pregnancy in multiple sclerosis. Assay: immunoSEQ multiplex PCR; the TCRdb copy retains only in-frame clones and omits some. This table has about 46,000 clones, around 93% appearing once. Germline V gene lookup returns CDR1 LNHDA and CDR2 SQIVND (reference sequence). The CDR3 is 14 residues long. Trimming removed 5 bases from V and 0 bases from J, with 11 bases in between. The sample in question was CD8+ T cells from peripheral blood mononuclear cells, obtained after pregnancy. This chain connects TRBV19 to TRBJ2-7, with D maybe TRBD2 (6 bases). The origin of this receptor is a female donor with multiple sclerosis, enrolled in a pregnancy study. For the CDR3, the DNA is TGTGCCAGTAGTCATGCGGGATACTCCTACGAGCAGTACTTC. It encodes CASSHAGYSYEQYF.